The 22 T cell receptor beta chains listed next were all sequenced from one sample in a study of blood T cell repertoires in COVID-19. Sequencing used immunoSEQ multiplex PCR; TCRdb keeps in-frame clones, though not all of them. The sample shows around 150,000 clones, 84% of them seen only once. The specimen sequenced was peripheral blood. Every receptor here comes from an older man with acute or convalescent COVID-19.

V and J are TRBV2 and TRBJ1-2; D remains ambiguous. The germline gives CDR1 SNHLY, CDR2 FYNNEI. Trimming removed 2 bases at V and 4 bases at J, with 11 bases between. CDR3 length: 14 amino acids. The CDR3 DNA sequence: TGTGCCAGCAGTGAAAGCGGGGATGTCTATGGCTACACCTTC. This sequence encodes CASSESGDVYGYTF.

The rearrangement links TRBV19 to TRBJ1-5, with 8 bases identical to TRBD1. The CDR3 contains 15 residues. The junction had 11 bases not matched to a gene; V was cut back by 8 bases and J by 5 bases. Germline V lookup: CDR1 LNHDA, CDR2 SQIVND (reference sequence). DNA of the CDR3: TGTGCCAGTTGCCCTCGCGGACAGGGAGATCAGCCCCAGCATTTT. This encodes CASCPRGQGDQPQHF.

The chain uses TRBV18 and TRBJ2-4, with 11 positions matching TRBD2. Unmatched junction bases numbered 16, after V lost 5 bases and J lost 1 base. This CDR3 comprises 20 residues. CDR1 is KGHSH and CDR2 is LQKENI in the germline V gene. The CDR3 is CASSETSGIRPGWAKNIQYF. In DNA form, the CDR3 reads TGTGCCAGCTCAGAGACTAGCGGGATAAGACCGGGGTGGGCCAAAAACATTCAGTACTTC.

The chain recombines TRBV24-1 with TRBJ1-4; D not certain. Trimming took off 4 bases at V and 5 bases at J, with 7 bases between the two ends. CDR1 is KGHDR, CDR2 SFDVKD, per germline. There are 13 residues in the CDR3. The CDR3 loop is CATSEAGNEKLFF. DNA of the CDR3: TGTGCCACCAGTGAGGCGGGGAATGAAAAACTGTTTTTT.

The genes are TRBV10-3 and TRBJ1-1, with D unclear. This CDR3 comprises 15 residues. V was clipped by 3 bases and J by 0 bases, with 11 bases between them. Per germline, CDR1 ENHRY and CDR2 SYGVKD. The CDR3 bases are TGTGCCATCAGTGAACGAGGGCCCATGAACACTGAAGCTTTCTTT. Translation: CAISERGPMNTEAFF.

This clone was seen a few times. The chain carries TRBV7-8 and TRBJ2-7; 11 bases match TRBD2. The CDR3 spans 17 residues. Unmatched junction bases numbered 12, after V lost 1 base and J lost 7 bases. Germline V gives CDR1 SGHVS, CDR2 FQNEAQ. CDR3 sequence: CASSLGLLLAGGREQYF. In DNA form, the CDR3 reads TGTGCCAGCAGCTTAGGTCTCTTGTTAGCGGGGGGGCGGGAGCAGTACTTC.

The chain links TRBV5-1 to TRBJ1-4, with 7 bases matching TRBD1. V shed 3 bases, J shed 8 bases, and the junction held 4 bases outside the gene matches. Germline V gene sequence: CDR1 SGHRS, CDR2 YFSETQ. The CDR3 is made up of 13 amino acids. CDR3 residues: CASSSGQEEKLFF. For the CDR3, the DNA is TGCGCCAGCAGCTCTGGACAGGAAGAAAAACTGTTTTTT. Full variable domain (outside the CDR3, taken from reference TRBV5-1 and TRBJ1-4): KAGVTQTPRYLIKTRGQQVTLSCSPISGHRSVSWYQQTPGQGLQFLFEYFSETQRNKGNFPGRFSGRQFSNSRSEMNVSTLELGDSALYLCASSSGQEEKLFFGSGTQLSVL.

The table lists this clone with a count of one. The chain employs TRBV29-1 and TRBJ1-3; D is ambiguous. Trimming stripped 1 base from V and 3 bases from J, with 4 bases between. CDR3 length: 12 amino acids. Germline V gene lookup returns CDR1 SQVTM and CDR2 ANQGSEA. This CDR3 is CSVEVVGNTIYF. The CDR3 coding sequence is TGCAGCGTTGAAGTAGTTGGAAACACCATATATTTT.

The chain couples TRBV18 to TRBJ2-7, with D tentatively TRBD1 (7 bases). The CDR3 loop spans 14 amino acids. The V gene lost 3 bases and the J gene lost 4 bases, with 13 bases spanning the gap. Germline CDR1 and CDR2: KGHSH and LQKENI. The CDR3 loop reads CASSPTEGAYEQYF. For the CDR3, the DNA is TGTGCCAGCTCACCGACGGAGGGGGCGTACGAGCAGTACTTC.

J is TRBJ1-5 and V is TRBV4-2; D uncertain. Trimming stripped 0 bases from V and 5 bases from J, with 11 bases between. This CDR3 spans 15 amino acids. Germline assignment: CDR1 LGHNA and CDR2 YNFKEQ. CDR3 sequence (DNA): TGTGCCAGCAGCCAAGATGAGGGCAGTCATCAGCCCCAGCATTTT. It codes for CASSQDEGSHQPQHF.

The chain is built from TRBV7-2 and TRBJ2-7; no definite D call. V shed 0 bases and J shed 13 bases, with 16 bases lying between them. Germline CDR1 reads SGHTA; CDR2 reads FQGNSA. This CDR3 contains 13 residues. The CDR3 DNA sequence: TGTGCCAGCAGCTTAGCGCGTCAGGCGCCCCGATACTTC. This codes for CASSLARQAPRYF. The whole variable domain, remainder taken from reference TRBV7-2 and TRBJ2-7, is GAGVSQSPSNKVTEKGKDVELRCDPISGHTALYWYRQSLGQGLEFLIYFQGNSAPDKSGLPSDRFSAERTGGSVSTLTIQRTQQEDSAVYLCASSLARQAPRYFGPGTRLTVT.

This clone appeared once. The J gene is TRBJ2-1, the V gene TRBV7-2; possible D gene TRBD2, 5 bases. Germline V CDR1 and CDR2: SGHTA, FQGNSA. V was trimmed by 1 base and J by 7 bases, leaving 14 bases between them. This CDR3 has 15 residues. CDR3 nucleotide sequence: TGTGCCAGCAGCTTAGAATCCCGCAGGACTAATGAGCAGTTCTTC. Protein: CASSLESRRTNEQFF.

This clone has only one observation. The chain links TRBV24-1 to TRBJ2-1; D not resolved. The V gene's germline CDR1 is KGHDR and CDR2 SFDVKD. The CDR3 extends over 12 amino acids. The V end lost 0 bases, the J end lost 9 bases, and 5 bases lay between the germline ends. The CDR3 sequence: CATSDLGGEQFF. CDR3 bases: TGTGCCACCAGTGATTTGGGCGGTGAGCAGTTCTTC.

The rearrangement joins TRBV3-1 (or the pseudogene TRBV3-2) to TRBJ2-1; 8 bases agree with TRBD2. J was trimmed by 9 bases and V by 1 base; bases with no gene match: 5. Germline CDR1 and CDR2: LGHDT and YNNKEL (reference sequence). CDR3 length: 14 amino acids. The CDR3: CASSQAREAGEQFF. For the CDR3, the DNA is TGTGCCAGCAGCCAAGCGCGGGAGGCGGGTGAGCAGTTCTTC.

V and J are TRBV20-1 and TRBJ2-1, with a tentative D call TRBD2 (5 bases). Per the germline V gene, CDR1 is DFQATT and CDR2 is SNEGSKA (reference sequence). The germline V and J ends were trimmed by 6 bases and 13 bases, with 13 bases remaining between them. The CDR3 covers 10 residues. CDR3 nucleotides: TGCAGTGCCCTCACTAGTCAACAGTTCTTC. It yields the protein CSALTSQQFF.

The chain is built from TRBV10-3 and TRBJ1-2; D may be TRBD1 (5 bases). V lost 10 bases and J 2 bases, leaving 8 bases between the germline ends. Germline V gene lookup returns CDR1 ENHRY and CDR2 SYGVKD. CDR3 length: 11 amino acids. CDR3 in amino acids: CATQENYGYTF. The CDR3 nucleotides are TGTGCCACACAGGAAAACTATGGCTACACCTTC.

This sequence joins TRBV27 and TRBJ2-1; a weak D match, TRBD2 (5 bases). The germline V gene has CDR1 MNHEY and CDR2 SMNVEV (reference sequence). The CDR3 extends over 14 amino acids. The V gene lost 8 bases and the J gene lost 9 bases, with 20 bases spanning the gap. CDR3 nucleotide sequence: TGTGCCAGCGGGGATAGGACCCCCGGGGTTGAGCAGTTCTTC. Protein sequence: CASGDRTPGVEQFF.

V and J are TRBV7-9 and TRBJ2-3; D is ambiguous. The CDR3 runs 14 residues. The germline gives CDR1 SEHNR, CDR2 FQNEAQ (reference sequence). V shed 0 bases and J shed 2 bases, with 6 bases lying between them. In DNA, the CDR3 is TGTGCCAGCAGCTTAGCTGCGTACACAGATACGCAGTATTTT. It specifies CASSLAAYTDTQYF.

DNA for the CDR3: TGTGCCATCAGTGACGGTGGGCAGCAAGAGACCCAGTACTTC. The encoded protein is CAISDGGQQETQYF. The chain combines TRBV10-3 with TRBJ2-5; no reliable D call. Trimming cost V 3 bases and J 2 bases, with 10 bases left between them. Per germline, CDR1 ENHRY and CDR2 SYGVKD. This CDR3 is built from 14 residues.

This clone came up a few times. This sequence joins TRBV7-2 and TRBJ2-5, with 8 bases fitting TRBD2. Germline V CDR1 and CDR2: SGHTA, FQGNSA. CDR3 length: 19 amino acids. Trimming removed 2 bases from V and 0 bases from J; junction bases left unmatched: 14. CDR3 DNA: TGTGCCAGCAGCTTACCCCAGTTTCGTGGCGGGGGGTACCAAGAGACCCAGTACTTC. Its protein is CASSLPQFRGGGYQETQYF.

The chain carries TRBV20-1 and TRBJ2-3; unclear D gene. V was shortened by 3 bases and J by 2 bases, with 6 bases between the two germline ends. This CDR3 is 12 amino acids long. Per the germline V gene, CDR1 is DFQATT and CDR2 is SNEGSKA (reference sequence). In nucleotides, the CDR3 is TGCAGTGCTAGTGCCTACACAGATACGCAGTATTTT. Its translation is CSASAYTDTQYF.

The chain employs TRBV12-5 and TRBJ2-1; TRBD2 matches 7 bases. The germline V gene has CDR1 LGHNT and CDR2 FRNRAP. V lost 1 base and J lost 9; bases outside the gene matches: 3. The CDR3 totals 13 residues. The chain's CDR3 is CASGLGSGREQFF. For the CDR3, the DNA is TGTGCTAGTGGTTTGGGTAGCGGGCGTGAGCAGTTCTTC. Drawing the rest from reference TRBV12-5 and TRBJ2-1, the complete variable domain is DARVTQTPRHKVTEMGQEVTMRCQPILGHNTVFWYRQTMMQGLELLAYFRNRAPLDDSGMPKDRFSAEMPDATLATLKIQPSEPRDSAVYFCASGLGSGREQFFGPGTRLTVL.